The T cell receptor (beta chain) under discussion was sequenced for a study of vaccination and CD4 T cells after COVID-19. The overall study: Overlapping spike peptides from SARS-CoV-2, HCoV-NL63, HCoV-OC43 and HCoV-229E served to stimulate the cells. Control wells got either CEFX epitopes, HIV-1 Nef peptides, or no peptide at all. Study-level results: Convalescent participants were relatively few, and none had early post-infection timepoints studied.

An Oncomine TCR Beta short-read assay was used to sequence the DNA from cultured CD4+ T cells. TCRdb independently ran MiXCR on the PCR reads; one entry per CDR3 protein. The repertoire has over 20,000 distinct CDR3 sequences, roughly 40% of them found once; the top ten carry less than 20%. Regarding this clonotype: No antigen is known for it.

Germline-derived CDR1 and CDR2 are SGDLS and YYNGEE. V was pared by 5 bases and J by 1 base, with 2 bases of the junction left unmatched. There are 14 residues in the CDR3. Treatment specified: approximately 11-day PBMC culture with coronavirus spike peptide pools or control peptides (ViraFEST assay). Cultures got half-medium changes with IL-2 on days 3 and 7. The TCR originated in a human donor who received a COVID-19 vaccine. This sample comprised CD4+ T cells from blood, cultured in vitro, obtained before SARS-CoV-2 vaccination. V is TRBV9 and J is TRBJ2-2; 7 bases agree with TRBD1. The CDR3 bases are TGTGCCAGCAGGGGACAGATGAACACCGGGGAGCTGTTTTTT. Translated: CASRGQMNTGELFF.